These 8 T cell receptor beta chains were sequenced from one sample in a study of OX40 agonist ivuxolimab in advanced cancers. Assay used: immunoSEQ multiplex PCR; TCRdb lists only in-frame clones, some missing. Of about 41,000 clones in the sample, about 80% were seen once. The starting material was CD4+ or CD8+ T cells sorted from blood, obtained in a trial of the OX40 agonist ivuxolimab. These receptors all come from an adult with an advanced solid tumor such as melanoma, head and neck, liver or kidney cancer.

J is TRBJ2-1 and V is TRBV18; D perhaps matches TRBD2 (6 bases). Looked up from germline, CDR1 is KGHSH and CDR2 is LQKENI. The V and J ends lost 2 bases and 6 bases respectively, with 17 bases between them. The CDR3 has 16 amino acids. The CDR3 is CASSPFLNRGSNEQFF. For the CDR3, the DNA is TGTGCCAGCTCACCATTCTTAAATCGGGGGAGCAATGAGCAGTTCTTC.

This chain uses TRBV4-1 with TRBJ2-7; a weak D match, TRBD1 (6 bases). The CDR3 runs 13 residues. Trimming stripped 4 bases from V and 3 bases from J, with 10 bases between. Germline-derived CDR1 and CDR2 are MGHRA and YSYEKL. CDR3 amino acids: CASSLRDNYEQYF. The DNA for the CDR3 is TGCGCCAGCAGCCTCCGGGACAACTACGAGCAGTACTTC.

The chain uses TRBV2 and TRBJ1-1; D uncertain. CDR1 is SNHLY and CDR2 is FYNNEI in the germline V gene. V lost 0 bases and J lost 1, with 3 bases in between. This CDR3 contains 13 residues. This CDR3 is CASSEAQNTEAFF. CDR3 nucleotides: TGTGCCAGCAGTGAAGCACAGAACACTGAAGCTTTCTTT.

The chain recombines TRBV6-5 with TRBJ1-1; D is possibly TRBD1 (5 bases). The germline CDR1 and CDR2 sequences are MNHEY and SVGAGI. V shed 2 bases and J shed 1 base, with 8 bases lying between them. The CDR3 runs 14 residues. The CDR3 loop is CASSYRGANTEAFF. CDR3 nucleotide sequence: TGTGCCAGCAGTTACCGTGGGGCGAACACTGAAGCTTTCTTT.

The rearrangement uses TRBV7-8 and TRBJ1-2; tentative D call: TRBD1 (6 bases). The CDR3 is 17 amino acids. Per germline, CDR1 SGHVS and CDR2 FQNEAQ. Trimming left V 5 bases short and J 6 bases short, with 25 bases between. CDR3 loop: CASSPRQAISTMNGYTF. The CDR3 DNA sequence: TGTGCCAGCAGCCCACGACAGGCCATAAGTACTATGAATGGCTACACCTTC.

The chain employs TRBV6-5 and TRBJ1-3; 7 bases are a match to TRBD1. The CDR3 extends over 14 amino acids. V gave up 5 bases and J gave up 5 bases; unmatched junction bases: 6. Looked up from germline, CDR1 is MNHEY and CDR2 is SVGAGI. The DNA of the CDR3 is TGTGCCAGCAGTCAGACAGGGTTTCGAAACACCATATATTTT. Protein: CASSQTGFRNTIYF.

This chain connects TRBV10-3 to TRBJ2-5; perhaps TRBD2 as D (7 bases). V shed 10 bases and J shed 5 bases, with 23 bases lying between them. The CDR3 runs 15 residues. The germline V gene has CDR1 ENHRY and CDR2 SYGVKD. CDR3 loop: CATRGGGGAGETQYF. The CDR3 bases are TGTGCCACCCGAGGGGGGGGCGGGGCAGGTGAGACCCAGTACTTC.

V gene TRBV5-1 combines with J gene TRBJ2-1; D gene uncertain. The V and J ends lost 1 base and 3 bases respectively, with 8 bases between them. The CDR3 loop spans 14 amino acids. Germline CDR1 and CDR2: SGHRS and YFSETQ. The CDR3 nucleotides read TGCGCCAGCAGCTTGTTTCGAAGCTACAATGAGCAGTTCTTC. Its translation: CASSLFRSYNEQFF.